The source of this T cell receptor beta chain is a study of blood T cell repertoires in COVID-19. Enrollees, about 18 to 95 years old, lived in approximately 25 US areas. In the original analysis: Cell counts per sample came from amplifying reference gene primers. Only in-frame clones appear in the TCRdb table, and some are missing; sequencing was by immunoSEQ multiplex PCR. V, J and clone size are those of that table, while D and trimming were read from the DNA. The table has roughly 350,000 clones, under 95% seen once; the top ten hold roughly 18%. The CDR3 consists of 16 residues. The ends lost 5 bases at V and 4 bases at J; junction bases unmatched: 11. CDR1 is SEHNR, CDR2 FQNEAQ, per germline (reference sequence).

The sequence came from a woman in her 30s who had recovered from COVID-19. Specimen: PBMCs or T cells enriched from blood (not recorded which). The rearrangement uses TRBV7-9 and TRBJ2-1; TRBD2 matches 7 bases. CDR3 protein: CASSAVAGVGYNEQFF. CDR3 sequence (DNA): TGTGCCAGCAGCGCGGTAGCGGGCGTGGGGTACAATGAGCAGTTCTTC.